A single TCR beta chain is shown here with its context. Its specificity is not known. A junction boundary mismatches the germline segment, possibly from a read error. The data are from a study of tumor-infiltrating lymphocytes in primary liver carcinoma. The CDR3 contains 15 residues. The input was 500 ng total RNA; TCR beta cDNA was made from it with a constant-region primer. Each TCR beta library was derived from three nested multiplex PCR rounds that employed slightly modified ARM-PCR. A C-beta reverse primer was combined with TRBV1-TRBV30 forward primers in the first two PCR rounds, and each round had roughly 11 cycles. TCRdb called the multiplex PCR reads again in MiXCR, with one record for every CDR3 protein. The table has about 320,000 distinct CDR3 sequences, about 60% seen once; the top ten hold approximately 9%. Blood RNA was derived from unsorted whole blood, and germline DNA was extracted too.

Findings and limits, study-wide: Against blood, tumors held a significantly higher top-250-clone fraction (p = 0.039).

The receptor was isolated from a man aged 35 to 55 with primary liver carcinoma and hepatitis B virus infection. The chain carries TRBV12-3 or TRBV12-4 and TRBJ1-3; 8 nucleotides line up with TRBD1. The sample consisted of peripheral blood. CDR3 loop: CAISLTGGSGNTIYF. DNA for the CDR3: TGTGCCATCAGTTTAACAGGGGGCTCTGGAAACACCATATATTTT.